The clone carrying this TCR beta chain was counted many times. Its antigen is unidentified. Building the TCR beta libraries relied on iRepertoire HTBI primers, and CDR3 regions underwent Arm-PCR. TCRdb called the multiplex PCR reads again in MiXCR, with one record for every CDR3 protein. The data contain about 620,000 distinct CDR3 sequences, 16% of them seen just once; the ten biggest clones take up around 19%. This sample was included in a study of regulatory T cells in long-lasting Graves disease. Study context: The study enrolled newly diagnosed Graves' patients on antithyroid drugs under 3 months. Study-level findings and limits: Sample size, which was small, may have reduced accuracy.

V lost 4 bases, J lost 2 bases, and 6 bases stayed unmatched. From germline, CDR1 is KGHDR and CDR2 SFDVKD. This CDR3 has 15 residues. Time point specified: newly diagnosed GD, antithyroid drugs for less than 3 months. PBMCs were the source of the RNA used for TCR sequencing. These data also formed part of another study, on T cells in Graves' hyperthyroidism and ophthalmopathy. In that study: Most expanded thyroid clonotypes above 0.001 recurred in blood.

This sequence was found in a woman aged 25 to 39 with Graves disease. J is TRBJ1-2 and V is TRBV24-1; 7 positions agree with TRBD1. Sequenced material: peripheral blood mononuclear cells (PBMCs), taken at new diagnosis, from a patient treated with antithyroid drugs. For the CDR3, the DNA is TGTGCCACCAGTGAGACAGGGACAGCGAACTATGGCTACACCTTC. Translating it yields CATSETGTANYGYTF.